Shown below are 24 T cell receptor beta chains from a single sample sequenced in a study of blood T cell repertoires in COVID-19. Clones were read by immunoSEQ multiplex PCR, and TCRdb kept only the in-frame ones, dropping some. The data contain about 160,000 clones, approximately 81% of them singletons. Sequenced material: PBMCs or T cells enriched from blood (not recorded which). These receptors all come from a woman aged 50 to 65 who had recovered from COVID-19.

V is TRBV4-3 and J is TRBJ2-1; maybe TRBD2 (6 bases). Looked up from germline, CDR1 is LGHNA and CDR2 is YSLEER. The CDR3 consists of 16 residues. V was shortened by 4 bases and J by 1 base, with 14 bases between the two germline ends. The CDR3 sequence: CASSLGTGVSYNEQFF. CDR3 nucleotides: TGCGCCAGCAGCCTTGGTACGGGAGTGTCCTACAATGAGCAGTTCTTC.

The chain combines TRBV4-3 with TRBJ2-7; perhaps TRBD2 as D (6 bases). CDR3 length: 15 residues. The V gene lost 4 bases and the J gene lost 4 bases, with 17 bases spanning the gap. The germline V gene has CDR1 LGHNA and CDR2 YSLEER. CDR3 residues: CASSRGKGAGYEQYF. The CDR3 nucleotides are TGCGCCAGCAGCCGAGGAAAAGGTGCGGGATACGAGCAGTACTTC.

This chain uses TRBV6-6 with TRBJ1-2, with D maybe TRBD1 (6 bases). The CDR3 covers 15 residues. Germline lookup yields CDR1 MNHNY and CDR2 SVGAGI (reference sequence). Trimming removed 6 bases at V and 4 bases at J, with 18 bases between. The CDR3 reads CASSLSAGTSYGYTF. The DNA of the CDR3 is TGTGCCAGCAGCCTCTCAGCGGGGACAAGCTATGGCTACACCTTC.

This chain links TRBV4-3 with TRBJ2-1; a possible D gene is TRBD1 (6 bases). This CDR3 contains 15 residues. With 5 bases removed from V and 0 bases from J, the gap between germline ends came to 11 bases. Per germline, CDR1 LGHNA and CDR2 YSLEER. The CDR3 region has the DNA TGCGCCAGCAGCAAGGTAGGGGGCTCCTACAATGAGCAGTTCTTC. Translation gives CASSKVGGSYNEQFF.

This chain connects TRBV5-6 to TRBJ1-5; the match to TRBD1 covers 10 bases. The germline V gene encodes CDR1 SGHDT and CDR2 YYEEEE. The J segment lost 4 bases and the V segment lost 2 bases, leaving 3 bases of the junction unmatched. The CDR3 has 15 residues. DNA for the CDR3: TGTGCCAGCAGCTTAACGGGACAGGGGAATCAGCCCCAGCATTTT. Amino acid sequence: CASSLTGQGNQPQHF.

This chain connects TRBV28 to TRBJ2-5, with D unresolved. This CDR3 region has 14 residues. V dropped 3 bases and J dropped 2 bases, with 10 bases sitting between them. Per germline, CDR1 MDHEN and CDR2 SYDVKM. In DNA, the CDR3 is TGTGCCAGCAGTTTCCGACGGCGGCAAGAGACCCAGTACTTC. This encodes CASSFRRRQETQYF.

The chain combines TRBV19 with TRBJ2-3; 10 bases are shared with TRBD2. V lost 1 base to trimming and J lost 6 bases; unmatched junction nucleotides: 7. CDR3 length: 16 amino acids. Per germline, CDR1 LNHDA and CDR2 SQIVND (reference sequence). The CDR3 DNA reads TGTGCCAGTAGTATAGGGGGTAGCGGGGGGCCGGATACGCAGTATTTT. Amino acids: CASSIGGSGGPDTQYF. Drawing the rest from reference TRBV19 and TRBJ2-3, the complete variable domain is DGGITQSPKYLFRKEGQNVTLSCEQNLNHDAMYWYRQDPGQGLRLIYYSQIVNDFQKGDIAEGYSVSREKKESFPLTVTSAQKNPTAFYLCASSIGGSGGPDTQYFGPGTRLTVL.

The chain links TRBV27 to TRBJ1-2; D unclear. This CDR3 contains 13 residues. Germline V gene lookup returns CDR1 MNHEY and CDR2 SMNVEV (reference sequence). V was pared by 3 bases and J by 8 bases, with 13 bases between. CDR3 amino acids: CASSFGPERGYTF. CDR3 bases: TGTGCCAGCAGTTTTGGGCCTGAGCGGGGCTACACCTTC.

The gene calls are TRBV3-1 (or the pseudogene TRBV3-2) and TRBJ2-1, with D maybe TRBD2 (6 bases). CDR1 and CDR2 from the germline V gene are LGHDT and YNNKEL (reference sequence). This CDR3 has 16 residues. Trimming pared 0 bases from V and 1 base from J, leaving 10 bases between. The DNA for the CDR3 is TGTGCCAGCAGCCAAGAATTTAGCGGTTCCTACAATGAGCAGTTCTTC. The encoded protein is CASSQEFSGSYNEQFF.

This sequence joins TRBV7-9 and TRBJ1-1, with TRBD1 as a possible D gene (6 bases). The CDR3 contains 15 residues. V gave up 7 bases and J gave up 6 bases, with 21 bases separating them. The germline CDR1 and CDR2 sequences are SEHNR and FQNEAQ (reference sequence). The CDR3 spells CASTQARGRGSEAFF. CDR3 in DNA: TGTGCCAGCACCCAAGCAAGGGGAAGGGGGTCTGAAGCTTTCTTT.

This chain links TRBV10-3 with TRBJ1-2, with 9 nucleotides matching TRBD1. This CDR3 comprises 13 residues. V dropped 7 bases and J dropped 8; count of bases not matched to a gene: 8. Per germline, CDR1 ENHRY and CDR2 SYGVKD. Here the CDR3 reads CAINYGQGKGYTF. As DNA, the CDR3 is TGTGCCATCAACTACGGACAGGGGAAAGGCTACACCTTC.

The J gene is TRBJ2-4, the V gene TRBV7-2, with D possibly matching TRBD2 (6 bases). V lost 4 bases and J 6 bases, leaving 25 bases between the germline ends. The CDR3 sequence is 18 residues long. Germline CDR1 is SGHTA and CDR2 is FQGNSA. CDR3 amino acids: CASSSIPYGGKLGNIQYF. The DNA for the CDR3 is TGTGCCAGCAGCTCCATACCCTATGGGGGGAAGTTGGGAAACATTCAGTACTTC.

The CDR3 coding sequence is TGTGCCAGCACCGAGAGCTGGGGCTACACCTTC. Protein: CASTESWGYTF. The chain combines TRBV12-3 or TRBV12-4 with TRBJ1-2; D not certain. V gave up 7 bases and J gave up 8 bases, with 11 bases separating them. The CDR3 totals 11 residues.

The CDR3 DNA reads TGTGCCAGCAGTGGGCTCAGCAACTATGGCTACACCTTC. This sequence encodes CASSGLSNYGYTF. V and J are TRBV6-2 or TRBV6-3 and TRBJ1-2; no clear D. CDR3 length equals 13 residues. Trimming removed 5 bases at V and 2 bases at J, with 9 bases between. In germline, CDR1 is MNHEY, CDR2 SVGEGT.

V and J are TRBV6-5 and TRBJ1-2; TRBD1 matches at 7 bases. J lost 7 bases, V lost 6 bases, and 5 bases had no gene match. The CDR3 loop spans 12 amino acids. Germline V CDR1 and CDR2: MNHEY, SVGAGI. CDR3 region: CASRNRGGGYTF. DNA for the CDR3: TGTGCCAGCAGGAACAGGGGTGGTGGCTACACCTTC.

The V gene is TRBV7-9, the J gene TRBJ2-7; tentative D call: TRBD1 (7 bases). V shed 1 base and J shed 4 bases, with 17 bases lying between them. Germline-derived CDR1 and CDR2 are SEHNR and FQNEAQ (reference sequence). The CDR3 contains 16 residues. The CDR3, as DNA: TGTGCCAGCAGCTTAGGCGGGGCGGGCAGGGGGTACGAGCAGTACTTC. Translated, it gives CASSLGGAGRGYEQYF.

This chain links TRBV5-4 with TRBJ1-1; D perhaps matches TRBD1 (6 bases). The CDR3 length is 13 residues. Germline V gene lookup returns CDR1 SGHNT and CDR2 YYREEE (reference sequence). Trimming removed 3 bases from V and 1 base from J, with 7 bases in between. The chain's CDR3 is CASSWGQNTEAFF. CDR3 coding DNA: TGTGCCAGCAGCTGGGGACAGAACACTGAAGCTTTCTTT.

The chain carries TRBV19 and TRBJ1-1; no clear D gene. V was clipped by 4 bases and J by 0 bases, with 6 bases between them. The V gene's germline CDR1 is LNHDA and CDR2 SQIVND (reference sequence). The CDR3 has 13 residues. The CDR3 region has the DNA TGTGCCAGTAGTAGTCCGGTGAACACTGAAGCTTTCTTT. It specifies CASSSPVNTEAFF.

The rearrangement links TRBV7-9 to TRBJ1-6; 8 nucleotides line up with TRBD1. Germline trimming cut 5 bases from V and 10 bases from J; bases unmatched to any gene: 10. CDR1 is SEHNR and CDR2 is FQNEAQ in the germline V gene (reference sequence). The CDR3 is 15 residues long. In DNA, the CDR3 is TGTGCCAGCAGCCACCGGGACAGGTTTGGATCACCCCTCCACTTT. This encodes CASSHRDRFGSPLHF.

The V call is TRBV2, the J call TRBJ2-5, with 12 bases fitting TRBD1. Trimming removed 4 bases from V and 4 bases from J; junction bases left unmatched: 4. Germline V gene data show CDR1 as SNHLY and CDR2 as FYNNEI. CDR3 length: 15 residues. The CDR3 protein is CASSVQGQGAETQYF. The CDR3 DNA sequence: TGTGCCAGCAGTGTTCAGGGACAGGGGGCAGAGACCCAGTACTTC.

This clone appeared a few times. The chain employs TRBV7-9 and TRBJ2-7; unclear D gene. V was shortened by 1 base and J by 2 bases, with 9 bases between the two germline ends. CDR1 SEHNR and CDR2 FQNEAQ come from the germline V gene (reference sequence). The length of the CDR3 is 14 residues. This CDR3 reads CASSLGVSAYEQYF. CDR3 in DNA: TGTGCCAGCAGCTTAGGCGTTTCTGCCTACGAGCAGTACTTC.

The chain joins TRBV3-1 (or the pseudogene TRBV3-2) to TRBJ1-5, with D possibly being TRBD1 (6 bases). Looked up from germline, CDR1 is LGHDT and CDR2 is YNNKEL (reference sequence). CDR3 size: 18 residues. V dropped 1 base and J dropped 0 bases, with 16 bases sitting between them. The CDR3 DNA sequence: TGTGCCAGCAGCCAAGCATCCGGGGGGCGGGATAGCAATCAGCCCCAGCATTTT. Translated: CASSQASGGRDSNQPQHF.

The chain combines TRBV7-2 with TRBJ1-2; 7 nucleotides line up with TRBD1. The CDR3 extends over 15 amino acids. The J segment lost 4 bases and the V segment lost 1 base, leaving 6 bases of the junction unmatched. Germline values: CDR1 SGHTA, CDR2 FQGNSA. The CDR3 reads CASSLGRDRPYGYTF. Here the CDR3 DNA reads TGTGCCAGCAGCTTAGGCCGGGACAGACCCTATGGCTACACCTTC.

The chain is built from TRBV5-1 and TRBJ1-2; D may be TRBD1 (6 bases). Per the germline V gene, CDR1 is SGHRS and CDR2 is YFSETQ. The CDR3 consists of 15 residues. V lost 1 base and J lost 4, with 14 bases in between. The CDR3 bases are TGCGCCAGCAGCTTGAGATTAGCGGGGGCCTATGGCTACACCTTC. This codes for CASSLRLAGAYGYTF. The full variable domain, in which reference TRBV5-1 and TRBJ1-2 provide the parts outside the CDR3, is KAGVTQTPRYLIKTRGQQVTLSCSPISGHRSVSWYQQTPGQGLQFLFEYFSETQRNKGNFPGRFSGRQFSNSRSEMNVSTLELGDSALYLCASSLRLAGAYGYTFGSGTRLTVV.